The entry below describes one TCR beta chain. Its antigen remains unknown. These data belong to a study of cytomegalovirus exposure and HLA in healthy donors. Study-wide findings and caveats: Cytomegalovirus-associated status was assigned to around 160 TCR beta chains. Using the classifier, cytomegalovirus status was reportedly diagnosed with high specificity and sensitivity.

Amplification used 60 Vbeta primers and 13 Jbeta primers. Libraries were prepared by immunoSEQ multiplex PCR; TCRdb keeps only in-frame clonotypes and omits some of them. This sample has about 160,000 clones; roughly 80% occur once, and the top ten carry approximately 2%. Sequencing was carried out using PBMCs. The sequence was collected from a female donor in good health and CMV-seronegative.

The CDR3 coding sequence is TGCAGTAGCGGTTGGGGGAACACTGAAGCTTTCTTT. Encoded protein: CSSGWGNTEAFF. The chain has TRBV29-1 and TRBJ1-1, with D hard to call. This CDR3 is 12 amino acids long. Germline V gene data show CDR1 as SQVTM and CDR2 as ANQGSEA.